This paragraph covers one T cell receptor (beta chain) sequence. Its antigen is still unknown. The record originates from a study of identifying expanded T cells in peripheral blood. General study points: Over two and four weeks, about 15 and 19 clones changed, versus 1.2 between replicates. Across healthy donors, higher total template counts meant significantly greater approximately two-week count variance.

TCRdb keeps only in-frame clones here, not all; method: immunoSEQ multiplex PCR. The profile covers 70,000 to 95,000 clones, with 88% appearing a single time and approximately 4% taken by the ten largest. Trimming left V 5 bases short and J 4 bases short, with 12 bases between. CDR1 and CDR2 (germline): SGHTA, FQGTGA. The CDR3 contains 13 residues. During the collection period, no donor immune events like infections were recorded. This clonotype was sampled from a person aged 18-70 years in good health. The rearrangement uses TRBV7-3 and TRBJ2-7; a weak D match, TRBD1 (6 bases). What was sequenced was blood. The CDR3 here is CASSPGAGYEQYF. The CDR3 coding sequence is TGTGCCAGCAGCCCAGGGGCCGGGTACGAGCAGTACTTC.